This T cell receptor beta chain was recovered during a study of OX40 agonist ivuxolimab in advanced cancers. The protocol was immunoSEQ multiplex PCR, while the TCRdb copy is restricted to in-frame clones and leaves out a portion. The sample includes 61,000 or so clones, roughly 87% seen only once; the top ten take around 3.3%. At cycle 4 day 1, cycle 7 day 1, and baseline, blood was sampled. CDR3 length equals 16 residues. The V gene's germline CDR1 is MDHEN and CDR2 SYDVKM. V lost 5 bases and J lost 8, with 19 bases in between. The chain couples TRBV28 to TRBJ1-6; D is possibly TRBD1 (6 bases). The TCR comes from an adult with an advanced solid tumor such as melanoma, head and neck, liver or kidney cancer. This specimen was CD4+ or CD8+ T cells sorted from blood, taken in a trial of the OX40 agonist ivuxolimab. CDR3 loop: CASSRAKQGSYSPLHF. In DNA form, the CDR3 reads TGTGCCAGCAGTCGCGCTAAACAGGGCTCTTATTCACCCCTCCACTTT.